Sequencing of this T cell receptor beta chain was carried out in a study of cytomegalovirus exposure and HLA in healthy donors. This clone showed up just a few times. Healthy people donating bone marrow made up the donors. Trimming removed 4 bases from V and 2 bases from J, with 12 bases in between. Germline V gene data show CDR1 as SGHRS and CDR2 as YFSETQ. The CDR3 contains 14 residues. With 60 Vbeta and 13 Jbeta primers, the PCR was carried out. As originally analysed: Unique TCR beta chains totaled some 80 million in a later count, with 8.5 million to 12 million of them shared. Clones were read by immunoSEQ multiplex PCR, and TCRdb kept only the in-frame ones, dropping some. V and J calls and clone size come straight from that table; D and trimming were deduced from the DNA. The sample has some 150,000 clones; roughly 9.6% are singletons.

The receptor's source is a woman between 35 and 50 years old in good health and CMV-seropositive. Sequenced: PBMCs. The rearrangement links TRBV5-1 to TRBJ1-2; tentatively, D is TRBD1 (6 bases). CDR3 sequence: CASSAKQGNYGYTF. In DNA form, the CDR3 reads TGCGCCAGCAGCGCTAAACAGGGAAACTATGGCTACACCTTC.